This T cell receptor beta chain was captured by sequencing in a study of cytomegalovirus exposure and HLA in healthy donors. The study's findings and limits: A later analysis reported that several of the most significant clusters appeared to be linked to common viral pathogens, among them Epstein-Barr virus. In vitro data verified three CMV-associated chains as specific for CMV antigens. In a later analysis, most CMV-associated TCR beta chains appeared HLA-restricted. Certain indistinguishable V segments, among them TRBV6-2 and TRBV6-3, were excluded.

The PCR ran on 60 Vbeta and 13 Jbeta primers. The repertoire was sequenced with immunoSEQ multiplex PCR; TCRdb's copy has only in-frame clones and lacks some. The data show under 150,000 clones, with approximately 75% seen just once and over 4.5% held by the top ten. V shed 5 bases and J shed 0 bases, with 13 bases lying between them. Germline V CDR1 and CDR2: SQVTM, ANQGSEA. The CDR3 has 14 residues. In regard to this clone: What it binds is not known.

The receptor was derived from a woman between 40 and 50 years old in good health and CMV-seropositive. Sequencing used PBMCs. V is TRBV29-1 and J is TRBJ1-2; D is uncertain. This CDR3 reads CSVRTVDSNYGYTF. The CDR3 nucleotides read TGCAGCGTTAGAACAGTTGATTCTAACTATGGCTACACCTTC.